This T cell receptor (beta chain) was identified in a study of T cells in Graves' hyperthyroidism and ophthalmopathy. This clonotype was seen ten or more times. In germline, CDR1 is DFQATT, CDR2 SNEGSKA (reference sequence). This CDR3 has 12 residues. V was cut by 1 base and J by 5 bases, with 8 bases left in between. Template material for amplifying TCR beta CDR3 regions consisted of RNA transcripts. In the first-round RT-PCR of the TCR CDR3, the HTBI primer set was used. Via MiXCR, TCRdb re-called the multiplex PCR reads, giving one row per CDR3 protein. The sample lists 490,000 or so distinct CDR3 sequences, around a fifth occurring once.

J is TRBJ2-5 and V is TRBV20-1; no clear D. The sequencing sample was made of blood. This TCR came from an older woman with Graves' ophthalmopathy. The DNA of the CDR3 is TGCAGTGCTAGAGTGGTTGGTGAGACCCAGTACTTC. Its translation is CSARVVGETQYF.